The rows below give T cell receptor beta chains drawn from one sample of a study of T cells in localized non-small cell lung cancer. Sequencing was performed with immunoSEQ multiplex PCR; in TCRdb, only in-frame clones are kept and a portion is missing. This repertoire shows around 29,000 clones, approximately 90% found once; its top ten account for over 3.5%. The specimen comprised peripheral blood mononuclear cells, sampled before any cancer treatment. The receptors come from a woman aged 40-70 years with stage III lung adenocarcinoma. The CDR3 runs from the conserved cysteine through the conserved F or W. The D gene is left open where the match is weak. The size entry is marked missing in some rows and otherwise reads once, few, many or a size class.

D: .
V: TRBV18
size: .
J: TRBJ2-1
CDR3: CASSPQGYNEQFF
DNA: TGTGCCAGCTCTCCACAGGGTTACAATGAGCAGTTCTTC

D: TRBD2
V: TRBV9
size: .
J: TRBJ2-7
CDR3: CASSTGGGPPYEQYF
DNA: TGTGCCAGCAGCACCGGGGGGGGTCCCCCCTACGAGCAGTACTTC

D: .
V: TRBV9
size: .
J: TRBJ1-3
CDR3: CASSTLSFSGNTIYF
DNA: TGTGCCAGCAGCACCTTGTCCTTCTCTGGAAACACCATATATTTT

D: .
V: TRBV5-1
size: .
J: TRBJ1-1
CDR3: CASSSLSNTEAFF
DNA: TGCGCCAGCAGCTCCCTTTCGAACACTGAAGCTTTCTTT

D: TRBD1
V: TRBV6-4
size: .
J: TRBJ1-1
CDR3: CASRQDRVGTEAFF
DNA: TGTGCCAGCCGCCAAGACAGGGTTGGCACTGAAGCTTTCTTT

D: TRBD1
V: TRBV6-1
size: .
J: TRBJ1-2
CDR3: CASRMDRNYGYTF
DNA: TGTGCCAGCAGGATGGACAGGAACTATGGCTACACCTTC

D: TRBD1
V: TRBV29-1
size: .
J: TRBJ2-1
CDR3: CSFRQGAYNEQFF
DNA: TGCAGCTTTCGACAGGGGGCGTACAATGAGCAGTTCTTC

D: .
V: TRBV10-3
size: once
J: TRBJ2-3
CDR3: CAISDSRGGDTQYF
DNA: TGTGCCATCAGTGATAGTCGGGGAGGAGATACGCAGTATTTT

D: .
V: TRBV6-1
size: .
J: TRBJ1-1
CDR3: CASNERNTEAFF
DNA: TGTGCCAGTAATGAAAGGAACACTGAAGCTTTCTTT

D: TRBD2
V: TRBV23-1
size: .
J: TRBJ2-2
CDR3: CASSLPGLAGGLGTGELFF
DNA: TGCGCCAGCAGTCTCCCGGGACTAGCGGGGGGGCTGGGCACCGGGGAGCTGTTTTTT

D: .
V: TRBV27
size: once
J: TRBJ1-1
CDR3: CASSLSGGTEAFF
DNA: TGTGCCAGCAGTTTATCGGGTGGCACTGAAGCTTTCTTT

D: .
V: TRBV7-8
size: .
J: TRBJ1-6
CDR3: CASSSPRGPFSYNSPLHF
DNA: TGTGCCAGCAGCTCCCCCAGGGGCCCGTTCTCCTATAATTCACCCCTCCACTTT

D: .
V: TRBV5-1
size: .
J: TRBJ1-6
CDR3: CASSPQGPNSPLHF
DNA: TGCGCCAGCAGCCCCCAGGGGCCGAATTCACCCCTCCACTTT

D: .
V: TRBV27
size: .
J: TRBJ1-1
CDR3: CASSQGLSHTEAFF
DNA: TGTGCCAGCAGTCAGGGACTGTCCCACACTGAAGCTTTCTTT

D: .
V: TRBV28
size: .
J: TRBJ2-1
CDR3: CASSSPGRRYNEQFF
DNA: TGTGCCAGCAGTTCCCCAGGGAGGCGGTACAATGAGCAGTTCTTC

D: TRBD2
V: TRBV10-3
size: .
J: TRBJ2-2
CDR3: CASLAGAYTGELFF
DNA: TGTGCCTCTCTAGCGGGGGCGTACACCGGGGAGCTGTTTTTT

D: .
V: TRBV12-2
size: .
J: TRBJ2-5
CDR3: CASRRFGFGREETQYF
DNA: TGTGCAAGTCGCCGCTTCGGTTTCGGGAGAGAAGAGACCCAGTACTTC

D: .
V: TRBV30
size: .
J: TRBJ1-5
CDR3: CAWSSAQNQPQHF
DNA: TGTGCCTGGAGTTCGGCTCAGAATCAGCCCCAGCATTTT

D: .
V: TRBV19
size: few
J: TRBJ1-3
CDR3: CASTERAGNTIYF
DNA: TGTGCCAGCACCGAGCGAGCTGGAAACACCATATATTTT

D: TRBD2
V: TRBV10-3
size: .
J: TRBJ2-1
CDR3: CAISEGGSIYNEQFF
DNA: TGTGCCATCAGTGAGGGCGGGAGTATATATAATGAGCAGTTCTTC

D: .
V: TRBV30
size: .
J: TRBJ2-3
CDR3: CAWSVASTDTQYF
DNA: TGTGCCTGGAGTGTGGCTAGCACAGATACGCAGTATTTT

D: .
V: TRBV30
size: .
J: TRBJ2-2
CDR3: CAWSSTGELFF
DNA: TGTGCCTGGAGTAGTACCGGGGAGCTGTTTTTT

D: .
V: TRBV14
size: .
J: TRBJ1-2
CDR3: CASSQVFGGYTF
DNA: TGTGCCAGCAGCCAAGTGTTTGGGGGATACACCTTC

D: .
V: TRBV6-1
size: .
J: TRBJ2-3
CDR3: CASSEGGSADTQYF
DNA: TGTGCCAGCAGTGAAGGTGGTTCCGCCGATACGCAGTATTTT

D: .
V: TRBV18
size: .
J: TRBJ2-7
CDR3: CASSPLEGRIHPEQYF
DNA: TGTGCCAGCTCACCTCTCGAGGGGCGCATCCACCCCGAGCAGTACTTC

D: .
V: TRBV5-1
size: .
J: TRBJ1-2
CDR3: CASSHRMGGPGYTF
DNA: TGCGCCAGCAGCCACCGTATGGGGGGCCCTGGCTACACCTTC

D: TRBD1
V: TRBV5-1
size: .
J: TRBJ2-1
CDR3: CASSPGQGTEQFF
DNA: TGCGCCAGCAGCCCGGGACAGGGAACTGAGCAGTTCTTC

D: .
V: TRBV11-3
size: .
J: TRBJ2-5
CDR3: CASSSAGTRGETQYF
DNA: TGTGCCAGCAGCTCAGCCGGGACACGGGGGGAGACCCAGTACTTC

D: .
V: TRBV2
size: .
J: TRBJ1-1
CDR3: CASSQGMNTEAFF
DNA: TGTGCCAGCAGTCAGGGAATGAACACTGAAGCTTTCTTT

D: .
V: TRBV6-1
size: .
J: TRBJ1-5
CDR3: CASSLIEGNDQPQHF
DNA: TGTGCCAGCAGCCTCATAGAGGGGAATGATCAGCCCCAGCATTTT

D: TRBD1
V: TRBV29-1
size: .
J: TRBJ1-5
CDR3: CSVKEGGGINQPQHF
DNA: TGCAGCGTTAAAGAGGGAGGGGGCATCAATCAGCCCCAGCATTTT

D: .
V: TRBV11-2
size: .
J: TRBJ1-2
CDR3: CASSLDWGASYGYTF
DNA: TGTGCCAGCAGCTTAGATTGGGGGGCCAGCTATGGCTACACCTTC

D: TRBD2
V: TRBV5-1
size: .
J: TRBJ2-5
CDR3: CASSSGLARETQYF
DNA: TGCGCCAGCAGCTCGGGACTAGCACGAGAGACCCAGTACTTC

D: .
V: TRBV2
size: medium-sized
J: TRBJ2-2
CDR3: CASSYGPSGELFF
DNA: TGTGCCAGCAGCTACGGGCCTTCCGGGGAGCTGTTTTTT

D: .
V: TRBV9
size: .
J: TRBJ1-1
CDR3: CASSEGGHVNTEAFF
DNA: TGTGCCAGCAGCGAAGGGGGGCATGTGAACACTGAAGCTTTCTTT

D: TRBD2
V: TRBV6-1
size: .
J: TRBJ2-5
CDR3: CASSRQAGGQETQYF
DNA: TGTGCCAGCAGCCGCCAAGCGGGGGGGCAAGAGACCCAGTACTTC

D: .
V: TRBV5-5
size: .
J: TRBJ1-2
CDR3: CASSSQGVINYGYTF
DNA: TGTGCCAGCAGCTCGCAAGGGGTGATTAACTATGGCTACACCTTC

D: TRBD2
V: TRBV11-3
size: .
J: TRBJ2-1
CDR3: CASSLGQREGYNEQFF
DNA: TGTGCCAGCAGCTTGGGACAGCGGGAGGGCTACAATGAGCAGTTCTTC

D: TRBD1
V: TRBV5-8
size: .
J: TRBJ2-3
CDR3: CASSMGTGDTDTQYF
DNA: TGTGCCAGCAGCATGGGGACAGGGGACACAGATACGCAGTATTTT

D: .
V: TRBV6-5
size: .
J: TRBJ1-1
CDR3: CASSSYALGGEAFF
DNA: TGTGCCAGCAGTTCCTACGCGCTCGGAGGTGAAGCTTTCTTT

D: .
V: TRBV10-3
size: .
J: TRBJ2-3
CDR3: CAISESNPEDTQYF
DNA: TGTGCCATCAGTGAGTCGAACCCGGAAGATACGCAGTATTTT

D: TRBD1
V: TRBV19
size: .
J: TRBJ2-1
CDR3: CASSPGTGGFAEQFF
DNA: TGTGCCAGTAGTCCCGGGACAGGGGGTTTTGCTGAGCAGTTCTTC

D: .
V: TRBV7-2
size: .
J: TRBJ2-7
CDR3: CASSLEGGLSEQYF
DNA: TGTGCCAGCAGCTTAGAGGGCGGGCTTTCCGAGCAGTACTTC

D: .
V: TRBV4-1
size: .
J: TRBJ1-5
CDR3: CASSRYSYNQPQHF
DNA: TGCGCCAGCAGCCGCTACAGCTACAATCAGCCCCAGCATTTT

D: TRBD2
V: TRBV9
size: .
J: TRBJ2-1
CDR3: CASSVGTSSYNEQFF
DNA: TGTGCCAGCAGCGTAGGGACTAGCTCCTACAATGAGCAGTTCTTC

D: .
V: TRBV2
size: .
J: TRBJ2-1
CDR3: CASRVGSSYNEQFF
DNA: TGTGCCAGCAGGGTGGGGAGCTCCTACAATGAGCAGTTCTTC

D: TRBD2
V: TRBV30
size: .
J: TRBJ2-5
CDR3: CAWSWGEGLETQYF
DNA: TGTGCCTGGAGTTGGGGGGAGGGTCTGGAGACCCAGTACTTC

D: .
V: TRBV18
size: .
J: TRBJ1-3
CDR3: CASSLGPSGGSSGNTIYF
DNA: TGTGCCAGCTCACTGGGCCCCTCTGGGGGCAGCTCTGGAAACACCATATATTTT

D: TRBD1
V: TRBV30
size: .
J: TRBJ2-7
CDR3: CAWSPGQDLRQYF
DNA: TGTGCCTGGAGTCCGGGACAGGACCTCCGGCAGTACTTC

D: .
V: TRBV27
size: .
J: TRBJ1-1
CDR3: CASTRTRNTEAFF
DNA: TGTGCCAGCACCCGGACCCGAAACACTGAAGCTTTCTTT

D: .
V: TRBV28
size: .
J: TRBJ2-4
CDR3: CASSLFFDIQYF
DNA: TGTGCCAGCAGTTTATTTTTTGACATTCAGTACTTC

D: .
V: TRBV11-2
size: .
J: TRBJ2-7
CDR3: CASSLVSLRSTYYEQYF
DNA: TGTGCCAGCAGCTTAGTTTCTCTTCGTTCCACGTACTACGAGCAGTACTTC

D: TRBD2
V: TRBV7-7
size: .
J: TRBJ2-7
CDR3: CASSSSGIAEQYF
DNA: TGTGCCAGCAGCTCTAGCGGGATCGCCGAGCAGTACTTC

D: .
V: TRBV28
size: .
J: TRBJ2-5
CDR3: CASSLLAGGTEETQYF
DNA: TGTGCCAGCAGTTTGCTAGCCGGTGGGACCGAAGAGACCCAGTACTTC

D: TRBD1
V: TRBV14
size: .
J: TRBJ1-2
CDR3: CASSQVGTARRYGYTF
DNA: TGTGCCAGCAGCCAAGTGGGGACAGCGAGGCGGTATGGCTACACCTTC